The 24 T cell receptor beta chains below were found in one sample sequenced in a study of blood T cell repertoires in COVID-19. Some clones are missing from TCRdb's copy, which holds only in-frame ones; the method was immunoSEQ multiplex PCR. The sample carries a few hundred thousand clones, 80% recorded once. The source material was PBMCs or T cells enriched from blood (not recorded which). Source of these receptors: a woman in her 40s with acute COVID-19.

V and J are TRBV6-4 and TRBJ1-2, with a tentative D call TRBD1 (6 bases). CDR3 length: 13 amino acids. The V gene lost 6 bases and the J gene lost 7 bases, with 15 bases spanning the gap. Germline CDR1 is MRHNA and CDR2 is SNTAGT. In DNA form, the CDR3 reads TGTGCCAGCAGCCCCCGGGGGGGCGCTGGCTACACCTTC. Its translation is CASSPRGGAGYTF.

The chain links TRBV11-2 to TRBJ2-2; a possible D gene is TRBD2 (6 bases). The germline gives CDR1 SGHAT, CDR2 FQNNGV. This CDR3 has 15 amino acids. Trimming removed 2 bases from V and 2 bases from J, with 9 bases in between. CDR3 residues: CASSLKDYNTGELFF. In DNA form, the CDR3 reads TGTGCCAGCAGCTTAAAGGACTACAACACCGGGGAGCTGTTTTTT.

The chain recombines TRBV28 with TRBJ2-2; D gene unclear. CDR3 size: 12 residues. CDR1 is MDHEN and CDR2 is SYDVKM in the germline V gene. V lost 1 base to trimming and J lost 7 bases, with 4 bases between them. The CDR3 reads CASSLSYGELFF. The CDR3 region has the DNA TGTGCCAGCAGTTTATCGTACGGGGAGCTGTTTTTT.

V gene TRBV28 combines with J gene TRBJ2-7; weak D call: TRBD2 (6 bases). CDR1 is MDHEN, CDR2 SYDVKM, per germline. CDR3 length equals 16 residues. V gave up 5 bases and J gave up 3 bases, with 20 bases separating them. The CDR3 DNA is TGTGCCAGCAGTCTAAGCGGGTCAGCTATTTACTACGAGCAGTACTTC. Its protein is CASSLSGSAIYYEQYF.

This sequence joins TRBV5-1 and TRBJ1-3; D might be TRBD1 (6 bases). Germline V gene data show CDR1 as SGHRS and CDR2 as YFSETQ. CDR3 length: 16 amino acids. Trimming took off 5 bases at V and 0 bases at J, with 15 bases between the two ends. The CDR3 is CASRDAGTLSGNTIYF. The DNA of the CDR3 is TGCGCCAGCAGGGACGCCGGGACACTCTCTGGAAACACCATATATTTT.

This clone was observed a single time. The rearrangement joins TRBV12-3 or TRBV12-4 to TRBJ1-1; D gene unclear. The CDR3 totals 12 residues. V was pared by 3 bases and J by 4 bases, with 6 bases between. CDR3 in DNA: TGTGCCAGCAGTTTTCGGAGCACTGAAGCTTTCTTT. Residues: CASSFRSTEAFF.

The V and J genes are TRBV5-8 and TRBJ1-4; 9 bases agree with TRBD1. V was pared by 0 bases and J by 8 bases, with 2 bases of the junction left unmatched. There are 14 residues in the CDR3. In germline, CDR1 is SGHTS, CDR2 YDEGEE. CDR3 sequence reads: CASSLVGTGEKLFF. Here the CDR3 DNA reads TGTGCCAGCAGCTTGGTCGGGACAGGGGAAAAACTGTTTTTT.

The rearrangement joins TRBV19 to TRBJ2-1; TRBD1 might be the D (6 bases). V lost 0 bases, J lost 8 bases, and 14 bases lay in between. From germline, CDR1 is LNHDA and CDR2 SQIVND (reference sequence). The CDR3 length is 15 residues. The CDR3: CASSIEWGRNDEQFF. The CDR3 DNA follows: TGTGCCAGTAGTATAGAATGGGGGCGCAACGATGAGCAGTTCTTC. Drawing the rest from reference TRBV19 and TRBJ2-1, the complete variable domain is DGGITQSPKYLFRKEGQNVTLSCEQNLNHDAMYWYRQDPGQGLRLIYYSQIVNDFQKGDIAEGYSVSREKKESFPLTVTSAQKNPTAFYLCASSIEWGRNDEQFFGPGTRLTVL.

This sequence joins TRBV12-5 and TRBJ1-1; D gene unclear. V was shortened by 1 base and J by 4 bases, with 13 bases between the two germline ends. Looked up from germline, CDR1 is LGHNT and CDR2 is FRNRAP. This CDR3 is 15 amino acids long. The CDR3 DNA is TGTGCTAGTGGTTTGGAGGTGCGGGCGAGCACTGAAGCTTTCTTT. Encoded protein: CASGLEVRASTEAFF.

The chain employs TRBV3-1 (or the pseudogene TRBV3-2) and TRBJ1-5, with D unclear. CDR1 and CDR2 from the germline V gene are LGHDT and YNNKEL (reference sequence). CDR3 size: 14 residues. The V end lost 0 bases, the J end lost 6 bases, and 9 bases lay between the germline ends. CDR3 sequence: CASSQDFWSQPQHF. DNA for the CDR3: TGTGCCAGCAGCCAAGATTTTTGGAGTCAGCCCCAGCATTTT.

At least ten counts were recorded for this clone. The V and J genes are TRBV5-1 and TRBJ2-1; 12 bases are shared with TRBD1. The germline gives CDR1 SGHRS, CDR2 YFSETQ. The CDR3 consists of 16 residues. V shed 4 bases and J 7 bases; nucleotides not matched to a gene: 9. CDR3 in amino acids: CASSASPGQGANEQFF. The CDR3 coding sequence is TGCGCCAGCAGCGCATCACCGGGACAGGGGGCAAATGAGCAGTTCTTC.

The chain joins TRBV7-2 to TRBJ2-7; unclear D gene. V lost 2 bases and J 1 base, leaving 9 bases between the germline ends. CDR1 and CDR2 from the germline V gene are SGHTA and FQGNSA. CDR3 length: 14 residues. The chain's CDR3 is CASSLSTLSYEQYF. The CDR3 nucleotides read TGTGCCAGCAGCTTATCTACACTATCCTACGAGCAGTACTTC.

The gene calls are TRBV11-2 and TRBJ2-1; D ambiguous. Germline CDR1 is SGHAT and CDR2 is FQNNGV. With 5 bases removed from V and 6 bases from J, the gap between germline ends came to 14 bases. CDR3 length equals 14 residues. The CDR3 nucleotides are TGTGCCAGCAGCGCGAGCACCCCCGCCAATGAGCAGTTCTTC. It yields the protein CASSASTPANEQFF. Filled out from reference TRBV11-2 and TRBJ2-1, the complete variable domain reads EAGVAQSPRYKIIEKRQSVAFWCNPISGHATLYWYQQILGQGPKLLIQFQNNGVVDDSQLPKDRFSAERLKGVDSTLKIQPAKLEDSAVYLCASSASTPANEQFFGPGTRLTVL.

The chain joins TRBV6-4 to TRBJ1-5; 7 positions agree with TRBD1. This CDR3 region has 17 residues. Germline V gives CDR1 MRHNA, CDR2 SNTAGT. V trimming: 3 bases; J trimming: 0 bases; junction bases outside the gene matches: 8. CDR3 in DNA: TGTGCCAGCAGTGATCCGGGACAGACTTATAGCAATCAGCCCCAGCATTTT. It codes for CASSDPGQTYSNQPQHF.

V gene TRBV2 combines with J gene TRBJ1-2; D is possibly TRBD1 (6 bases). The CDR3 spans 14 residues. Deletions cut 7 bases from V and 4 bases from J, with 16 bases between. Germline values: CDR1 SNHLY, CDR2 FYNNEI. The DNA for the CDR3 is TGTGCCAGCAAGCAACAGGGCGGGAGCTATGGCTACACCTTC. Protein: CASKQQGGSYGYTF.

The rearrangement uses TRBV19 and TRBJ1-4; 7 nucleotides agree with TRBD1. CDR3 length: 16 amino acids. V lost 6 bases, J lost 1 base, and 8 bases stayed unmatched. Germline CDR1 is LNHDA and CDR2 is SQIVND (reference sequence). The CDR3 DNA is TGTGCCAGTAGCTTCCAGGACAGGAGAACTAATGAAAAACTGTTTTTT. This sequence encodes CASSFQDRRTNEKLFF.

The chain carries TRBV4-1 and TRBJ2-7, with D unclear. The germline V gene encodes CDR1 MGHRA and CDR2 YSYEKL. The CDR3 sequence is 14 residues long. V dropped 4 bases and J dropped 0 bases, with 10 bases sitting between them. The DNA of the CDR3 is TGCGCCAGCAGCCCGTCAGGAAGCTCCTACGAGCAGTACTTC. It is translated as CASSPSGSSYEQYF.

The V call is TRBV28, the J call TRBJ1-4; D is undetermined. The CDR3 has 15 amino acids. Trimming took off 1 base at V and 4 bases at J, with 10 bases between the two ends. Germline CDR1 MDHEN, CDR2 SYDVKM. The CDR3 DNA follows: TGTGCCAGCAGTTTATTGTCAGATCTTAATGAAAAACTGTTTTTT. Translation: CASSLLSDLNEKLFF.

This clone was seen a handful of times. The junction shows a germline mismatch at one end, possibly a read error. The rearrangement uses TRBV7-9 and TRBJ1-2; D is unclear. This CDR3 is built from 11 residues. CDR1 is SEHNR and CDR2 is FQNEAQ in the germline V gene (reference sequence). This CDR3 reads CASSTNYGYTF. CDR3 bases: TGTGCCAGCAGCACCAACTACGGCTACACCTTC.

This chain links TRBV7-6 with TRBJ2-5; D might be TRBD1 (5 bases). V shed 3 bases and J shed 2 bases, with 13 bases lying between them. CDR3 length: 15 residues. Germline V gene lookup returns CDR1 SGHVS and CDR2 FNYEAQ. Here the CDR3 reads CASSFRQLRQETQYF. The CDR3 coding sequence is TGTGCCAGCAGCTTTAGACAGTTGAGGCAAGAGACCCAGTACTTC. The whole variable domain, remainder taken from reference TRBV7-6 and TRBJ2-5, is GAGVSQSPRYKVTKRGQDVALRCDPISGHVSLYWYRQALGQGPEFLTYFNYEAQQDKSGLPNDRFSAERPEGSISTLTIQRTEQRDSAMYRCASSFRQLRQETQYFGPGTRLLVL.

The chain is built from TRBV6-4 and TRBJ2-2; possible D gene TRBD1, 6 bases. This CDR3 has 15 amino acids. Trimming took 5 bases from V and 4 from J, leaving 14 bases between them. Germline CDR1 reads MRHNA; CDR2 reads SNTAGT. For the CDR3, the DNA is TGTGCCAGCAGTCAAGACAGGTTAAGCACCGGGGAGCTGTTTTTT. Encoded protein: CASSQDRLSTGELFF.

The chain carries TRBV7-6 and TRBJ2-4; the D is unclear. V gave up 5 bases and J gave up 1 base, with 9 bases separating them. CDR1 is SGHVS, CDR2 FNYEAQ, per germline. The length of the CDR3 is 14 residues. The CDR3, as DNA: TGTGCCAGCAGCCCGGCGGTGGCCAAAAACATTCAGTACTTC. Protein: CASSPAVAKNIQYF.

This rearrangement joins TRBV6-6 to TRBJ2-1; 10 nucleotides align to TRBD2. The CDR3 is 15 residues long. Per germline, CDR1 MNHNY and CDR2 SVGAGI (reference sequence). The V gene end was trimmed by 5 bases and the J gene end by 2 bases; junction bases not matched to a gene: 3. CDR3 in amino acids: CASSQGLAPYNEQFF. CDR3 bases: TGTGCCAGCAGTCAGGGACTAGCGCCCTACAATGAGCAGTTCTTC.

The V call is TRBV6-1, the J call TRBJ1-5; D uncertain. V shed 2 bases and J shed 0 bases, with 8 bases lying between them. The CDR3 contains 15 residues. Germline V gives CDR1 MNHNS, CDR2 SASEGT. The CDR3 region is CASSEMRHSNQPQHF. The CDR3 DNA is TGTGCCAGCAGTGAAATGCGGCATAGCAATCAGCCCCAGCATTTT.